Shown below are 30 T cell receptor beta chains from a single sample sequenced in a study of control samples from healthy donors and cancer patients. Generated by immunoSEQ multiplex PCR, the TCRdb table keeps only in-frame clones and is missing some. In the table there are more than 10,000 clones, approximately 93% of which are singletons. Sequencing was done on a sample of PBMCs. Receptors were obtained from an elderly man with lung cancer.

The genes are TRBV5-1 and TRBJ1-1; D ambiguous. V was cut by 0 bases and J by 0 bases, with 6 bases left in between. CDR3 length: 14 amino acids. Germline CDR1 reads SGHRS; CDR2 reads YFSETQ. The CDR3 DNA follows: TGCGCCAGCAGCTTGGAAGTCTTGAACACTGAAGCTTTCTTT. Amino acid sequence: CASSLEVLNTEAFF. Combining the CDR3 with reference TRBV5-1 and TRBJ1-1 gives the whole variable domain KAGVTQTPRYLIKTRGQQVTLSCSPISGHRSVSWYQQTPGQGLQFLFEYFSETQRNKGNFPGRFSGRQFSNSRSEMNVSTLELGDSALYLCASSLEVLNTEAFFGQGTRLTVV.

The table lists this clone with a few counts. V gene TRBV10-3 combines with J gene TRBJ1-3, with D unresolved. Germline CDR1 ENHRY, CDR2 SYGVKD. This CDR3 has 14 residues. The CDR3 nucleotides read TGTGCTTCCGAGGGCGGAAACTCTGGAAACACCATATATTTT. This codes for CASEGGNSGNTIYF.

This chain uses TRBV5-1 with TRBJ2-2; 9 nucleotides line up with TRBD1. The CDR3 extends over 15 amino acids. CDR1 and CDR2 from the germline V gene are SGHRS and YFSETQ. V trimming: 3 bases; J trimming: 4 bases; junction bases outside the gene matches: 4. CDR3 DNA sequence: TGCGCCAGCAGCTCGGGGGACAGGGCCACCGGGGAGCTGTTTTTT. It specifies CASSSGDRATGELFF.

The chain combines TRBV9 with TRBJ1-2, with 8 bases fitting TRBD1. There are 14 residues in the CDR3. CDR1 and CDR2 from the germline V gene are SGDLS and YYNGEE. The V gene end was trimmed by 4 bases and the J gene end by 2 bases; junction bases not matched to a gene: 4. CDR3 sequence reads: CASSTRDRNYGYTF. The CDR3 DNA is TGTGCCAGCAGCACTCGGGACAGGAACTATGGCTACACCTTC.

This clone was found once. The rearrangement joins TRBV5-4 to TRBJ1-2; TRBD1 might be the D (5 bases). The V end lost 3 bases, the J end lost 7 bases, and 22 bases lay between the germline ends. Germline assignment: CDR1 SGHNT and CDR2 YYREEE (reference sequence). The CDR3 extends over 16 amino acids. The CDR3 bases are TGTGCCAGCAGCTCACCCACGGGGCGCGAGCGTAGTGGCTACACCTTC. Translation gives CASSSPTGRERSGYTF.

This CDR3 reads CASSEALRGSGELFF. For the CDR3, the DNA is TGTGCCAGCAGTGAAGCGCTTCGGGGTTCCGGGGAGCTGTTTTTT. The V and J genes are TRBV2 and TRBJ2-2; tentatively, D is TRBD2 (5 bases). The CDR3 extends over 15 amino acids. Germline V gene data show CDR1 as SNHLY and CDR2 as FYNNEI. The ends were cut back, 0 bases at V and 6 bases at J, with 11 bases in the middle.

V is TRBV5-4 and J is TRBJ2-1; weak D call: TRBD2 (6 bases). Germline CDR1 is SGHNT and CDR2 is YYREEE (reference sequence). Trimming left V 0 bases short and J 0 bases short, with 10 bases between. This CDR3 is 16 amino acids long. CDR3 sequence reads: CASSLGGGRSYNEQFF. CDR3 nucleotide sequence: TGTGCCAGCAGCTTGGGTGGAGGGCGCTCCTACAATGAGCAGTTCTTC. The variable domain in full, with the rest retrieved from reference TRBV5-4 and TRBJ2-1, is ETGVTQSPTHLIKTRGQQVTLRCSSQSGHNTVSWYQQALGQGPQFIFQYYREEENGRGNFPPRFSGLQFPNYSSELNVNALELDDSALYLCASSLGGGRSYNEQFFGPGTRLTVL.

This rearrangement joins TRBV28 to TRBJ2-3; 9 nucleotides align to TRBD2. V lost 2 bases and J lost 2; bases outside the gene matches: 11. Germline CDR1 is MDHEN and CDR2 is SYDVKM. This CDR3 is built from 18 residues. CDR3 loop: CASSLNGASGDYTDTQYF. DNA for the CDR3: TGTGCCAGCAGTTTAAATGGGGCTAGCGGGGACTACACAGATACGCAGTATTTT.

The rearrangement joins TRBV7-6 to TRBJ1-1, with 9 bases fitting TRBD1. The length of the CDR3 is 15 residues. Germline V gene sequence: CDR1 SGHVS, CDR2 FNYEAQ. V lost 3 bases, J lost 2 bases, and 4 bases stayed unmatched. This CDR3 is CASSFEQGANTEAFF. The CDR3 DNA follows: TGTGCCAGCAGCTTCGAACAGGGGGCTAACACTGAAGCTTTCTTT.

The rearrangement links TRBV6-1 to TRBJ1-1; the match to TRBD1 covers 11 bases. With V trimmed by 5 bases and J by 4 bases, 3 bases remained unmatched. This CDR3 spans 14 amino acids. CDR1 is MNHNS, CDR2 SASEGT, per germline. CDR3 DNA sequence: TGTGCCAGCAGTATGGGGACAGGGGGCACTGAAGCTTTCTTT. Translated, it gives CASSMGTGGTEAFF.

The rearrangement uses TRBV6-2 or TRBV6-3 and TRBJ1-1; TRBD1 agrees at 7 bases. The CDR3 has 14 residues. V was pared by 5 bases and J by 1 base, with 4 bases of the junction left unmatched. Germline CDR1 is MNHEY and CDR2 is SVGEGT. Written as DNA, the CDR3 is TGTGCCAGCAGTCCACAGGGGCCGAACACTGAAGCTTTCTTT. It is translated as CASSPQGPNTEAFF.

CDR3: CASSIEGGPASYGYTF. The CDR3 nucleotides are TGTGCCAGTAGTATCGAAGGGGGACCCGCTAGCTATGGCTACACCTTC. The chain recombines TRBV19 with TRBJ1-2; D is perhaps TRBD1 (6 bases). The CDR3 sequence is 16 residues long. Trimming pared 3 bases from V and 4 bases from J, leaving 18 bases between. The germline gives CDR1 LNHDA, CDR2 SQIVND (reference sequence). The whole variable domain, remainder taken from reference TRBV19 and TRBJ1-2, is DGGITQSPKYLFRKEGQNVTLSCEQNLNHDAMYWYRQDPGQGLRLIYYSQIVNDFQKGDIAEGYSVSREKKESFPLTVTSAQKNPTAFYLCASSIEGGPASYGYTFGSGTRLTVV.

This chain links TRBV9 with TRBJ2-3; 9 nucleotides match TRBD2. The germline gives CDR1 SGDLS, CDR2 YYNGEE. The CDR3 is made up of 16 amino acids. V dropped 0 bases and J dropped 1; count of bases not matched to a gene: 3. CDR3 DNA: TGTGCCAGCAGCGTAGGTCCTAGCGGGGGCACAGATACGCAGTATTTT. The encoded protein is CASSVGPSGGTDTQYF.

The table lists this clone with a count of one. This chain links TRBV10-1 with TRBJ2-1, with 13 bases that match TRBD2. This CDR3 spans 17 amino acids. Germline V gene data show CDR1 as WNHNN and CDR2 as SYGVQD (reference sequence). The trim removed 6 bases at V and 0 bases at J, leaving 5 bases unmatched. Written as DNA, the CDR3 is TGCGCCAGCAGCCTGACTAGCGGGAGGAGCTCCTACAATGAGCAGTTCTTC. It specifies CASSLTSGRSSYNEQFF.

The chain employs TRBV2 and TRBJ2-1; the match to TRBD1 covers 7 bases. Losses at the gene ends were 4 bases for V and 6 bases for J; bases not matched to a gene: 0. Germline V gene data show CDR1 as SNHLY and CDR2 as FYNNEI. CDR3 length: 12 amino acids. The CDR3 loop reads CASSAGGNEQFF. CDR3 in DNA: TGTGCCAGCAGTGCAGGGGGCAATGAGCAGTTCTTC.

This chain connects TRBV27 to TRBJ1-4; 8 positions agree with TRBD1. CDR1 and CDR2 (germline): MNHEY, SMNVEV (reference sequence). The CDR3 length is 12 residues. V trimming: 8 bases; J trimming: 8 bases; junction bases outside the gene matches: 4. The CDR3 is CASGDRGEKLFF. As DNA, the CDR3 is TGTGCCAGCGGAGACAGGGGCGAAAAACTGTTTTTT.

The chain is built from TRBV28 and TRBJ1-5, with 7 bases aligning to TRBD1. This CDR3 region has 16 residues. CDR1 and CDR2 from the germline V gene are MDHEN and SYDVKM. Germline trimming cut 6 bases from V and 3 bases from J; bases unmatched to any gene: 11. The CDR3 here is CASRSGQTTSNQPQHF. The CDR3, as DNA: TGTGCCAGCAGGTCGGGACAGACGACCTCCAATCAGCCCCAGCATTTT.

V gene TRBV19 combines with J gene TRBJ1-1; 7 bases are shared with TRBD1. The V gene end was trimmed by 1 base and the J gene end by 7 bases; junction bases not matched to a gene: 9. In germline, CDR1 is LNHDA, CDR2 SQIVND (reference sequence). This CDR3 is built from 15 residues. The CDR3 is CASSIGEGARGEAFF. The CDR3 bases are TGTGCCAGTAGTATAGGAGAGGGGGCGCGGGGTGAAGCTTTCTTT.

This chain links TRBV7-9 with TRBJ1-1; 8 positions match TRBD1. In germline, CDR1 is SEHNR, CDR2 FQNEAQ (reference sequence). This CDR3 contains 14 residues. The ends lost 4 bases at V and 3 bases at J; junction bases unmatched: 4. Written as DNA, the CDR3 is TGTGCCAGCAGCTCCGGACAGGGCCACACTGAAGCTTTCTTT. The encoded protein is CASSSGQGHTEAFF.

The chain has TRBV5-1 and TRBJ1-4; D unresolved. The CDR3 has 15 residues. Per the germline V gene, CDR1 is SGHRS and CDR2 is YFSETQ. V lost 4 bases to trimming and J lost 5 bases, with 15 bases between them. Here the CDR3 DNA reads TGCGCCAGCAGCCCCAGTGGCGAATTGAATGAAAAACTGTTTTTT. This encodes CASSPSGELNEKLFF.

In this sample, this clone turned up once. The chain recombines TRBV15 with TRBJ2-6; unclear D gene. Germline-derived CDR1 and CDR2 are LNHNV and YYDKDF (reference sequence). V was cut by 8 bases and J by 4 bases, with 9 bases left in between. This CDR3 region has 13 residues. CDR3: CATGSSGANVLTF. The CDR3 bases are TGTGCCACCGGTTCTTCCGGGGCCAACGTCCTGACTTTC.

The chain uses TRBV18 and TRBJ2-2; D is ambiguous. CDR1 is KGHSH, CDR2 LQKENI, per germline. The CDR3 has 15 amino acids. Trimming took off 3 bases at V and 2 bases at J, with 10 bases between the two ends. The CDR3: CASSPGEDNTGELFF. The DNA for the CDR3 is TGTGCCAGCTCACCGGGCGAGGATAACACCGGGGAGCTGTTTTTT.

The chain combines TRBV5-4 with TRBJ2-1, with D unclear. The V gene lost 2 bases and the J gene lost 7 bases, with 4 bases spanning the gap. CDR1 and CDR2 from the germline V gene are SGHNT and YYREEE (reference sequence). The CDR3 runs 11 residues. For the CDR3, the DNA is TGTGCCAGCAGCTTCATTAATGAGCAGTTCTTC. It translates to CASSFINEQFF.

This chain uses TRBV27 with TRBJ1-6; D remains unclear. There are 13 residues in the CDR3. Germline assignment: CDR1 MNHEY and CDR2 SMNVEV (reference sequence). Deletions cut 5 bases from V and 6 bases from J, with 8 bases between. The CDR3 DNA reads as TGTGCCAGCAGTATGCGGCTTAATTCACCCCTCCACTTT. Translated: CASSMRLNSPLHF.

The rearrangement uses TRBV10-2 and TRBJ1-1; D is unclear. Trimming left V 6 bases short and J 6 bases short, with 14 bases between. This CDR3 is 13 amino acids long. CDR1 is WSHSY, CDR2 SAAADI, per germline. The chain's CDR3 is CASRGGVGSEAFF. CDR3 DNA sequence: TGCGCCAGCAGGGGTGGAGTTGGGTCTGAAGCTTTCTTT.

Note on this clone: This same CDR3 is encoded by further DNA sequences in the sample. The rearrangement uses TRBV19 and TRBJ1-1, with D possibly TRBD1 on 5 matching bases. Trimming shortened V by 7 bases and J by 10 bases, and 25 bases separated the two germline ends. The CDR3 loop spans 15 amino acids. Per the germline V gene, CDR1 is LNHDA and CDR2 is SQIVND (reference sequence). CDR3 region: CASTWDGAPTLGAFF. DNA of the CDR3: TGTGCCAGTACCTGGGACGGGGCCCCGACATTGGGAGCTTTCTTT.

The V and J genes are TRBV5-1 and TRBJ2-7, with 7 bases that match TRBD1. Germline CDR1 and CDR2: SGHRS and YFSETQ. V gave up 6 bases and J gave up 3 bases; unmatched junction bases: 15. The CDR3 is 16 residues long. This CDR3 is CASTIEVGTDIYEQYF. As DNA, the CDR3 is TGCGCCAGCACCATTGAGGTCGGGACAGATATCTACGAGCAGTACTTC.

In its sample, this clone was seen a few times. The CDR3 here is CASSLASNYGYTF. The CDR3 DNA is TGTGCCAGCAGCTTGGCTTCTAACTATGGCTACACCTTC. The J gene is TRBJ1-2, the V gene TRBV5-4; D remains unclear. In germline, CDR1 is SGHNT, CDR2 YYREEE (reference sequence). The CDR3 loop spans 13 amino acids. Between the trimmed V and J ends, which lost 0 bases and 0 bases, there was a span of 3 bases.

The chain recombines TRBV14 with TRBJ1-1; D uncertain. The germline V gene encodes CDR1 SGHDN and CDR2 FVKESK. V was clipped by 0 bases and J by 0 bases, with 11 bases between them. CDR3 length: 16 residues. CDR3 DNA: TGTGCCAGCAGCCAAGATCAATGGTCCCTGAACACTGAAGCTTTCTTT. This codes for CASSQDQWSLNTEAFF.

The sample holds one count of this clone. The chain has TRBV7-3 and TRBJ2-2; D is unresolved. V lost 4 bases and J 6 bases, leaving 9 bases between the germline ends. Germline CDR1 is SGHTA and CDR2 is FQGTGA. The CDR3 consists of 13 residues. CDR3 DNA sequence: TGTGCCAGCAGCTCAATAGTTTCCGGGGAGCTGTTTTTT. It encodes CASSSIVSGELFF. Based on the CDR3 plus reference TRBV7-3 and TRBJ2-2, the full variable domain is GAGVSQTPSNKVTEKGKYVELRCDPISGHTALYWYRQSLGQGPEFLIYFQGTGAADDSGLPNDRFFAVRPEGSVSTLKIQRTERGDSAVYLCASSSIVSGELFFGEGSRLTVL.